This TCR beta chain was captured by sequencing in a study of identical twins. This clonotype was seen a handful of times. From the 5' RACE reads, TCRdb called clonotypes with MiXCR, one entry per CDR3 protein. Of around 480,000 distinct CDR3 sequences listed, over 11% are singletons. These records were also assigned to another study, of yellow fever vaccine responses in identical twins.

The clonotype was recovered from a woman under 30 in good health. Material: CD4+ T cells sorted from blood.

The CDR3 nucleotides are TGTGCCAGCAGCAGACAGGCACAATCGAGTCTCAGCTACACCTTC. Encoded protein: CASSRQAQSSLSYTF. This rearrangement joins TRBV25-1 to TRBJ1-2; a weak D match, TRBD1 (6 bases). The CDR3 is 15 residues long. V was cut by 6 bases and J by 9 bases, with 23 bases left in between. Germline CDR1 is MGHDK and CDR2 is SYGVNS.